Listed here are 24 T cell receptor beta chains from one sample, sequenced in a study of T cell repertoires in cytomegalovirus infection (dated by TCRdb to the late 2010s). No cognate antigen is known for these TCRs. Reading the label with the study, this specimen's treatment or condition is: in vitro stimulation with specific CMV peptide epitopes to enrich CMV-specific T cells. TCRdb names Illumina HiSeq 1500 as the instrument used. TCRdb ran its own pipeline on the public reads, namely fastp trimming at Q25 and MiXCR clone calling, and kept in-frame beta chains. Rows merge per CDR3 protein into single entries with the most common DNA and genes. Within this sample are some 100,000 distinct CDR3 sequences, with about 30% of them counted one time only. Of the sample, about 81% falls within the top ten clones. The source material was CD8+ T cells from cultured PBMCs, sampled from culture after CMV antigen stimulation. These receptors were obtained from a human donor in good health (CMV status not recorded). Some clones in this sample may be carry-over from other donors' samples.

This clonotype was detected only a few times. V gene TRBV7-8 combines with J gene TRBJ1-1; D is unclear. CDR1 SGHVS and CDR2 FQNEAQ come from the germline V gene. This CDR3 is built from 14 residues. V lost 7 bases to trimming and J lost 0 bases, with 12 bases between them. The chain's CDR3 is CASNSPPMNTEAFF. CDR3 sequence (DNA): TGTGCCAGCAACTCGCCGCCTATGAACACTGAAGCTTTCTTT. The entire variable domain, with the rest obtained from reference TRBV7-8 and TRBJ1-1, is as follows: GAGVSQSPRYKVAKRGQDVALRCDPISGHVSLFWYQQALGQGPEFLTYFQNEAQLDKSGLPSDRFFAERPEGSVSTLKIQRTQQEDSAVYLCASNSPPMNTEAFFGQGTRLTVV.

In its sample, this clonotype was seen once. The rearrangement joins TRBV6-2 or TRBV6-3 to TRBJ1-5; D is ambiguous. Trimming left V 5 bases short and J 6 bases short, with 17 bases between. The CDR3 covers 15 residues. Germline CDR1 MNHEY, CDR2 SVGEGT. CDR3 loop: CASSRLKDTVQPQHF. As DNA, the CDR3 is TGTGCCAGCAGTCGACTCAAGGATACGGTTCAGCCCCAGCATTTT.

The chain has TRBV11-1 and TRBJ2-5; D not certain. The CDR3 is made up of 11 amino acids. V gave up 6 bases and J gave up 5 bases, with 7 bases separating them. Germline CDR1 is SGHAT and CDR2 is FQDESV (reference sequence). CDR3 sequence (DNA): TGTGCCAGCAGACAATTTGAGACCCAGTACTTC. Amino acid sequence: CASRQFETQYF.

This rearrangement joins TRBV10-3 to TRBJ2-1; no definite D call. The V and J ends lost 0 bases and 5 bases respectively, with 5 bases between them. Germline V lookup: CDR1 ENHRY, CDR2 SYGVKD. The CDR3 loop spans 13 amino acids. The CDR3 DNA reads as TGTGCCATCAGTGAGTCGAGAGACAATGAGCAGTTCTTC. This sequence encodes CAISESRDNEQFF.

This clonotype was observed a few times. The J gene is TRBJ1-1, the V gene TRBV2; D is undetermined. The CDR3 is 14 residues long. Trimming pared 10 bases from V and 4 bases from J, leaving 19 bases between. Per the germline V gene, CDR1 is SNHLY and CDR2 is FYNNEI. The CDR3 DNA reads as TGTGCCATCCTAGGCGAGGGCGGAGGCACTGAAGCTTTCTTT. Encoded protein: CAILGEGGGTEAFF.

The genes are TRBV12-3 or TRBV12-4 and TRBJ2-2, with D maybe TRBD1 (5 bases). With 3 bases removed from V and 7 bases from J, the gap between germline ends came to 9 bases. The CDR3 loop spans 13 amino acids. CDR3 sequence (DNA): TGTGCCAGCAGTTTGGGGCGCGTCGGGGAGCTGTTTTTT. Its translation is CASSLGRVGELFF.

At least ten counts were recorded for this clonotype. The rearrangement links TRBV12-3 or TRBV12-4 to TRBJ2-3; 11 bases map to TRBD2. V was pared by 1 base and J by 2 bases, with 2 bases of the junction left unmatched. The CDR3 loop spans 16 amino acids. In DNA form, the CDR3 reads TGTGCCAGCAGTTTAGGGACTAGCGGGTACACAGATACGCAGTATTTT. This sequence encodes CASSLGTSGYTDTQYF.

There are a few counts of this clonotype. This sequence joins TRBV2 and TRBJ2-3, with D unclear. CDR1 and CDR2 (germline): SNHLY, FYNNEI. The CDR3 totals 17 residues. V dropped 5 bases and J dropped 0 bases, with 18 bases sitting between them. CDR3 nucleotides: TGTGCCAGCAGTCCCCTGACGGCGGCCCCTAGCACAGATACGCAGTATTTT. Amino acids: CASSPLTAAPSTDTQYF. The whole variable domain, remainder taken from reference TRBV2 and TRBJ2-3, is EPEVTQTPSHQVTQMGQEVILRCVPISNHLYFYWYRQILGQKVEFLVSFYNNEISEKSEIFDDQFSVERPDGSNFTLKIRSTKLEDSAMYFCASSPLTAAPSTDTQYFGPGTRLTVL.

The rearrangement uses TRBV5-6 and TRBJ1-1; 10 bases are a match to TRBD1. Trimming cost V 4 bases and J 4 bases; bases outside gene matches: 7. In germline, CDR1 is SGHDT, CDR2 YYEEEE. The CDR3 contains 15 residues. CDR3 sequence (DNA): TGTGCCAGCAGCCGAAGACAGGGGGCGAGCACTGAAGCTTTCTTT. Translated, it gives CASSRRQGASTEAFF.

The chain combines TRBV11-2 with TRBJ2-5; 7 bases match TRBD2. The CDR3 length is 14 residues. Germline V gene sequence: CDR1 SGHAT, CDR2 FQNNGV. V gave up 2 bases and J gave up 4 bases; unmatched junction bases: 4. CDR3 region: CASSLWSGGETQYF. DNA for the CDR3: TGTGCCAGCAGCTTATGGTCGGGGGGAGAGACCCAGTACTTC.

The V call is TRBV7-9, the J call TRBJ1-4; the match to TRBD1 covers 7 bases. The V gene end was trimmed by 5 bases and the J gene end by 3 bases; junction bases not matched to a gene: 6. The CDR3 runs 15 residues. Germline V lookup: CDR1 SEHNR, CDR2 FQNEAQ (reference sequence). The CDR3 region has the DNA TGTGCCAGCAGCCCAAAGACAGGGCCTAATGAAAAACTGTTTTTT. Translation: CASSPKTGPNEKLFF.

This clonotype was detected only a few times. The chain recombines TRBV6-6 with TRBJ2-7, with D unclear. This CDR3 comprises 11 residues. Germline assignment: CDR1 MNHNY and CDR2 SVGAGI (reference sequence). Trimming stripped 4 bases from V and 5 bases from J, with 6 bases between. CDR3 in DNA: TGTGCCAGCAGTTTAAGTAACGAGCAGTACTTC. It yields the protein CASSLSNEQYF.

This clonotype was detected many times. This chain joins TRBV7-2 and TRBJ1-2; no reliable D call. The CDR3 has 13 amino acids. V was trimmed by 4 bases and J by 6 bases, leaving 12 bases between them. Looked up from germline, CDR1 is SGHTA and CDR2 is FQGNSA. CDR3 sequence (DNA): TGTGCCAGCAGCTCCCCTGCTAGGGATGGCTACACCTTC. It yields the protein CASSSPARDGYTF.

The V gene is TRBV27, the J gene TRBJ2-5; 7 nucleotides align to TRBD2. V was clipped by 10 bases and J by 7 bases; unmatched bases: 21. This CDR3 has 16 residues. Germline loops: CDR1 MNHEY, CDR2 SMNVEV (reference sequence). CDR3 nucleotides: TGTGCCAACTTGAGGAGGGTAGCGGGCTCCCGGGGGACCCAGTACTTC. This encodes CANLRRVAGSRGTQYF.

This clonotype showed up just a few times. The V gene is TRBV28, the J gene TRBJ1-6; weak D call: TRBD1 (5 bases). Trimming took 1 base from V and 6 from J, leaving 7 bases between them. The germline V gene has CDR1 MDHEN and CDR2 SYDVKM. The CDR3 length is 14 residues. This chain's CDR3 is CASSLLGANSPLHF. The CDR3 DNA reads TGTGCCAGCAGTTTATTAGGGGCTAATTCACCCCTCCACTTT. Together with reference TRBV28 and TRBJ1-6, the CDR3 gives the full variable domain: DVKVTQSSRYLVKRTGEKVFLECVQDMDHENMFWYRQDPGLGLRLIYFSYDVKMKEKGDIPEGYSVSREKKERFSLILESASTNQTSMYLCASSLLGANSPLHFGNGTRLTVT.

The chain carries TRBV27 and TRBJ1-2; 9 nucleotides agree with TRBD1. The length of the CDR3 is 15 residues. Trimming at V came to 0 bases and at J to 4 bases, leaving 3 bases not matched to a gene. Germline-derived CDR1 and CDR2 are MNHEY and SMNVEV (reference sequence). The DNA for the CDR3 is TGTGCCAGCAGTTTATCGACAGGGGGTGTCTATGGCTACACCTTC. This translates into CASSLSTGGVYGYTF.

In this sample, this clonotype turned up a few times. The chain couples TRBV7-8 to TRBJ1-3; D ambiguous. Germline V gene lookup returns CDR1 SGHVS and CDR2 FQNEAQ. This CDR3 has 15 residues. V was trimmed by 5 bases and J by 4 bases, leaving 15 bases between them. DNA of the CDR3: TGTGCCAGCAGCCCCCTTGGTGGGTCCGGAAACACCATATATTTT. Its protein is CASSPLGGSGNTIYF.

Many counts were recorded for this clonotype. Given a much more abundant clone one base away, this may be a read error. This chain links TRBV27 with TRBJ1-1, with TRBD1 matching over 7 bases. There are 14 residues in the CDR3. In germline, CDR1 is MNHEY, CDR2 SMNVEV (reference sequence). The V and J ends lost 5 bases and 1 base, in that order; junction bases with no gene match: 4. CDR3 protein: CASSIDRANTEAFF. CDR3 sequence (DNA): TGTGCCAGCAGTATAGACAGGGCGAACACTGAAGCTTTCTTT.

V and J are TRBV4-3 and TRBJ2-3, with D uncertain. The V end was cut by 3 bases, the J end by 1 base, with 11 bases between. Germline loops: CDR1 LGHNA, CDR2 YSLEER. The CDR3 totals 15 residues. The CDR3 region is CASSQSVIGTDTQYF. Here the CDR3 DNA reads TGCGCCAGCAGCCAGAGCGTAATAGGCACAGATACGCAGTATTTT.

This clonotype came up many times. The rearrangement uses TRBV12-3 or TRBV12-4 and TRBJ2-5; TRBD1 is a possible D gene (5 bases). V was shortened by 8 bases and J by 3 bases, with 19 bases between the two germline ends. The CDR3 runs 15 residues. CDR3 in DNA: TGTGCCAGCTCGAGGTGGGGCGTTGGCGAAGAGACCCAGTACTTC. Its translation is CASSRWGVGEETQYF.

This clonotype was recorded a few times. The chain links TRBV6-1 to TRBJ1-2; no reliable D call. Between the trimmed V and J ends, which lost 1 base and 3 bases, there was a span of 12 bases. Germline V gene data show CDR1 as MNHNS and CDR2 as SASEGT. The CDR3 runs 15 residues. CDR3: CASSEGLRSYYGYTF. CDR3 sequence (DNA): TGTGCCAGCAGTGAAGGATTACGGAGTTACTATGGCTACACCTTC.

This clonotype was counted between two and nine times. The rearrangement joins TRBV12-5 to TRBJ1-2, with D maybe TRBD1 (5 bases). Germline V gene data show CDR1 as LGHNT and CDR2 as FRNRAP. The V and J ends lost 0 bases and 4 bases respectively, with 12 bases between them. This CDR3 comprises 15 residues. CDR3 DNA: TGTGCTAGTGGTTTGGTACAGGCGCTAGGCTATGGCTACACCTTC. Its protein product is CASGLVQALGYGYTF.

This clonotype was recorded at least ten times. V and J are TRBV2 and TRBJ1-1, with no clear D. V was shortened by 4 bases and J by 5 bases, with 11 bases between the two germline ends. The CDR3 is 13 amino acids. In germline, CDR1 is SNHLY, CDR2 FYNNEI. The DNA of the CDR3 is TGTGCCAGCAGTGTTTCGGGCGGGACTGAAGCTTTCTTT. Translated: CASSVSGGTEAFF.

The sample holds a few counts of this clonotype. The genes are TRBV20-1 and TRBJ2-2; D is perhaps TRBD1 (6 bases). V gave up 5 bases and J gave up 1 base, with 20 bases separating them. This CDR3 region has 17 residues. CDR1 is DFQATT, CDR2 SNEGSKA, per germline (reference sequence). CDR3 protein: CSAPLIPGTMNTGELFF. CDR3 nucleotide sequence: TGCAGTGCTCCACTAATTCCCGGGACAATGAACACCGGGGAGCTGTTTTTT.